This is a list of T cell receptor beta chains from one sample in a study of OX40 agonist ivuxolimab in advanced cancers. Here immunoSEQ multiplex PCR was the method, and the copy in TCRdb shows in-frame clones only, minus some. The table records around 100,000 clones, less than 90% of them present only once. Specimen: CD4+ or CD8+ T cells sorted from blood, collected in a trial of the OX40 agonist ivuxolimab. These receptor sequences come from an adult with an advanced solid tumor such as melanoma, head and neck, liver or kidney cancer. Each CDR3 is given without its conserved first and last residue.

TRBV6-5,TRBJ1-2,ASSYSPGSTNYGYT
TRBV11-3,TRBJ2-7,ASSLAPGTAYEQY
TRBV6-5,TRBJ1-2,ASSSDREYGYT
TRBV27,TRBJ1-2,ASSSLYRDKFSGYT
TRBV10-3,.,AISEGGYEQY
TRBV19,TRBJ1-1,ASSMGRTEAF
TRBV11-2,TRBJ2-1,ASSLGPSSYNEQF
TRBV2,TRBJ2-1,ASKEGGGEQF
TRBV11-2,TRBJ1-1,ASSLAGASTEAF
TRBV7-7,TRBJ2-1,ASSPKGTNEQF
TRBV29-1,TRBJ2-2,SVTRTGLNTGELF
TRBV6-6,TRBJ1-6,ASRRAVSHSPLH
TRBV30,TRBJ2-2,AYGRVVTGELF
TRBV7-9,TRBJ2-6,ASTRAGGPSGANVLT
TRBV6-6,TRBJ2-3,ASHKPGQGTADTQY
TRBV7-9,TRBJ1-2,ASSSWTDFYGYT
TRBV18,TRBJ2-7,ASATGSEQY
TRBV4-2,TRBJ2-1,ASSREGDNEQF
TRBV4-2,TRBJ2-2,ASSQGGTGELF
TRBV7-9,TRBJ2-1,ASRRLAGGEGPSYNEQF
TRBV6-6,TRBJ1-3,ASSPWTGQGGNTIY
TRBV5-1,TRBJ1-6,ASSLDVSSYNSPLH
TRBV9,TRBJ1-6,ASSASRGRNSPLH
TRBV6-6,TRBJ1-2,ASSRDPNYGYT
TRBV7-2,TRBJ2-5,ASSPRMETQY
TRBV30,TRBJ1-1,AWKGYTEAF
TRBV29-1,TRBJ1-2,SVARGGSSYGYT
TRBV12-5,TRBJ1-5,ASGLQGNQPQH
TRBV5-1,TRBJ1-6,ASSLEGQAVLH
TRBV7-6,TRBJ2-1,ASSLGAGGAGNEQF
TRBV29-1,TRBJ1-3,SVVTPGNTIY
TRBV6-5,TRBJ1-1,ASSYNPGPNTEAF